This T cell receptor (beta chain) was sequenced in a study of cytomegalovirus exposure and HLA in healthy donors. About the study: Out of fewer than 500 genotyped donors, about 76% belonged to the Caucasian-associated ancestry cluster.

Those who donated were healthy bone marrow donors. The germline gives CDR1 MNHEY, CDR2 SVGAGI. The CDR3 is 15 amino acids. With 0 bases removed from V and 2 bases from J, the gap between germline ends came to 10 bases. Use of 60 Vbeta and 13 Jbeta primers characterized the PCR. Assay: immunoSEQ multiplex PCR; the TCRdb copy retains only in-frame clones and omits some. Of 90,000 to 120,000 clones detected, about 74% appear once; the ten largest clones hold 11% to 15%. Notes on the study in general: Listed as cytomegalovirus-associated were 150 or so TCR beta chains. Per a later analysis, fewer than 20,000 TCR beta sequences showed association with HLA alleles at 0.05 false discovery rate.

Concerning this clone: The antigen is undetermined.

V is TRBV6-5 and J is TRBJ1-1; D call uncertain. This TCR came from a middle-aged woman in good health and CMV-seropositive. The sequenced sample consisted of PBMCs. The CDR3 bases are TGTGCCAGCAGTTACTCGAGAGGGATCAACACTGAAGCTTTCTTT. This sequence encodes CASSYSRGINTEAFF.